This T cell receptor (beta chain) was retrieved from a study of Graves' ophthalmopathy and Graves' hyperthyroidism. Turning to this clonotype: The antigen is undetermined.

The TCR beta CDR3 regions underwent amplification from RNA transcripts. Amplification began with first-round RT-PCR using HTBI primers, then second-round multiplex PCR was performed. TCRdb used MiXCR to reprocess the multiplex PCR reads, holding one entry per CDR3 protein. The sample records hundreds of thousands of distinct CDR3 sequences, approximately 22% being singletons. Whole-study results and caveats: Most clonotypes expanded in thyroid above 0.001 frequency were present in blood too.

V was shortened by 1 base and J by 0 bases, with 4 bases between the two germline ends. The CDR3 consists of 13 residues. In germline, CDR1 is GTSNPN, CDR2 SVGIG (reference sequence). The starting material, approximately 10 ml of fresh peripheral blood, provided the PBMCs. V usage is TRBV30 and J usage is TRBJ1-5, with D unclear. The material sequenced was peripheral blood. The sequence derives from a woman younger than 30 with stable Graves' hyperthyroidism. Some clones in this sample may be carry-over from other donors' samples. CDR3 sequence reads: CAWSGNSNQPQHF. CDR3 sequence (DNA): TGTGCCTGGAGTGGCAATAGCAATCAGCCCCAGCATTTT.